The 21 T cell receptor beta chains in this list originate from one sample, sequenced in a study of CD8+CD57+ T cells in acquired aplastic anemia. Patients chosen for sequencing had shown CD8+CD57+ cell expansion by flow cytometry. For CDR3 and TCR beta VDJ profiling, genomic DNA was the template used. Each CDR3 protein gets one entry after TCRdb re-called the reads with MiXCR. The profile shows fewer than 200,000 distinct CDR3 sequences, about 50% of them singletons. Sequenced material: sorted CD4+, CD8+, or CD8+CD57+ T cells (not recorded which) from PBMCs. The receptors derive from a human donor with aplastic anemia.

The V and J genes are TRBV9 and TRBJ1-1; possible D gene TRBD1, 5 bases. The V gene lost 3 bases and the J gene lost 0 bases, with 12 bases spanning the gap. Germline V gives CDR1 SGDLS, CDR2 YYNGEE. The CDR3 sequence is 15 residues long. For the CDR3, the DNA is TGTGCCAGCAGCGCCTTAGGGACTTTGAACACTGAAGCTTTCTTT. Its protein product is CASSALGTLNTEAFF.

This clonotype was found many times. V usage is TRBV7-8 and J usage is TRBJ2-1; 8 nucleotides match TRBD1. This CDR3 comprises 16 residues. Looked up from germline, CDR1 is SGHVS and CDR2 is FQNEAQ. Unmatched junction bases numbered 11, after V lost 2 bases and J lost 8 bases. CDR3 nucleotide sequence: TGTGCCAGCAGCTTAAGGAGGACAGGGACTCCGGATGAGCAGTTCTTC. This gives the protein CASSLRRTGTPDEQFF.

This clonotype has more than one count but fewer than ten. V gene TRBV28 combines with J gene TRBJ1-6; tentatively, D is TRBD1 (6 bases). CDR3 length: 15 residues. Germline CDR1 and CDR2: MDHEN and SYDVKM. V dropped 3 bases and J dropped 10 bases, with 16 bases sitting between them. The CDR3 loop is CASSFAQGRRSPLHF. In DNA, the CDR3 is TGTGCCAGCAGTTTTGCACAGGGAAGGAGATCACCCCTCCACTTT.

DNA of the CDR3: TGCGCCAGCAGCGCAGGTGGCAATAGCAATCAGCCCCAGCATTTT. It codes for CASSAGGNSNQPQHF. The chain couples TRBV5-1 to TRBJ1-5; D is unresolved. The germline V and J ends were trimmed by 4 bases and 0 bases, with 11 bases remaining between them. The CDR3 spans 15 residues. Germline assignment: CDR1 SGHRS and CDR2 YFSETQ. Looking up the rest from reference TRBV5-1 and TRBJ1-5 gives the full variable domain: KAGVTQTPRYLIKTRGQQVTLSCSPISGHRSVSWYQQTPGQGLQFLFEYFSETQRNKGNFPGRFSGRQFSNSRSEMNVSTLELGDSALYLCASSAGGNSNQPQHFGDGTRLSIL.

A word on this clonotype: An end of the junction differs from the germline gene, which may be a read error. The CDR3 nucleotides read TGTGCCAGCAGCCAGCTGACACAGGGCAGCTACGGGCAGTACTTC. Translated: CASSQLTQGSYGQYF. The V and J genes are TRBV5-6 and TRBJ2-7; possibly TRBD1 for D (6 bases). Germline V gene sequence: CDR1 SGHDT, CDR2 YYEEEE. The CDR3 sequence is 15 residues long.

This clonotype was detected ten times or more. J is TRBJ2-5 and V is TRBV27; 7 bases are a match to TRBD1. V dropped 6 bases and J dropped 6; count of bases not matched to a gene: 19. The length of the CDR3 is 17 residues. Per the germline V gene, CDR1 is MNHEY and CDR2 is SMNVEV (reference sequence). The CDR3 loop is CASSPSANRGSGKTQYF. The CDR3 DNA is TGTGCCAGCAGCCCTTCGGCGAACAGGGGCTCTGGTAAGACCCAGTACTTC.

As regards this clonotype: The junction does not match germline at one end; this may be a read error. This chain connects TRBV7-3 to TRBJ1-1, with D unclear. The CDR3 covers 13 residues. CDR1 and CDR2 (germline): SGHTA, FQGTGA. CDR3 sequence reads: CASSIQMNTEAFF. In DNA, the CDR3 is TGTGCCAGCAGCATACAGATGAACACTGAAGCTTTCTTC.

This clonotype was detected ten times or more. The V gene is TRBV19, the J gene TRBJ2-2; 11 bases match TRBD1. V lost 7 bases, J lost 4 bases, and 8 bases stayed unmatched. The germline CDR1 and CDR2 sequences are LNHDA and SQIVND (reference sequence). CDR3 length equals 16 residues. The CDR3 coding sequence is TGTGCCAGTAAATTGGGACAGGGGGTCATCACCGGGGAGCTGTTTTTT. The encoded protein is CASKLGQGVITGELFF.

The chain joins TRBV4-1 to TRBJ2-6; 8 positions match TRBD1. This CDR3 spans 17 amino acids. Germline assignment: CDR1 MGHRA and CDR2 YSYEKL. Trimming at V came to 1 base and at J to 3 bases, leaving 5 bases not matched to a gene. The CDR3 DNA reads TGCGCCAGCAGCCAAGCAGGGGGCGGTTTTGGGGCCAACGTCCTGACTTTC. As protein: CASSQAGGGFGANVLTF.

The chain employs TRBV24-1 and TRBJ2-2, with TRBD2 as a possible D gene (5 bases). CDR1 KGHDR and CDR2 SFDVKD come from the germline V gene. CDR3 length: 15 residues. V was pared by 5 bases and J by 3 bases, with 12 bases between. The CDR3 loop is CATSVSSRDTGELFF. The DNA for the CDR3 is TGTGCCACCAGTGTCTCTAGCCGTGACACCGGGGAGCTGTTTTTT.

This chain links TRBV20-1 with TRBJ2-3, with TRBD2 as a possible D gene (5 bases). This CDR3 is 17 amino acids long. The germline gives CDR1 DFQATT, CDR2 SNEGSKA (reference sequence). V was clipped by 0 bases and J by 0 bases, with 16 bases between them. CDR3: CSARDLLAEPSTDTQYF. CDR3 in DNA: TGCAGTGCTAGAGATTTGCTAGCAGAACCTAGCACAGATACGCAGTATTTT.

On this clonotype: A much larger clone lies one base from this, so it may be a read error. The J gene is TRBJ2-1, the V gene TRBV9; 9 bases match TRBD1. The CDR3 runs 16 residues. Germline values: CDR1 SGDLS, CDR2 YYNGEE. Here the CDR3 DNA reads TGTGACAGCAGCCATTTGGGACAGGGCTTCTACAATGAGCAGTTCTTC. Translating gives CDSSHLGQGFYNEQFF. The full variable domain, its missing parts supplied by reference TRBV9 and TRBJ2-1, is DSGVTQTPKHLITATGQRVTLRCSPRSGDLSVYWYQQSLDQGLQFLIQYYNGEERAKGNILERFSAQQFPDLHSELNLSSLELGDSALYFCDSSHLGQGFYNEQFFGPGTRLTVL.

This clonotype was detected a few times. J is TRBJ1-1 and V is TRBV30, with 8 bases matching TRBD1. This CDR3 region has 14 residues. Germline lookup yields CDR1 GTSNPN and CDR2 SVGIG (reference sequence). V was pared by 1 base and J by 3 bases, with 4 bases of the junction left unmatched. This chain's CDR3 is CAWSGQGAYTEAFF. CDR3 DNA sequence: TGTGCCTGGAGTGGTCAGGGGGCGTACACTGAAGCTTTCTTT.

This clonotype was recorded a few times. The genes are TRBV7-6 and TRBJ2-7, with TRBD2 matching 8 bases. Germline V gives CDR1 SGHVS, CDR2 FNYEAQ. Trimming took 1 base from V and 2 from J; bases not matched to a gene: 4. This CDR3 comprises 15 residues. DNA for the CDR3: TGTGCCAGCAGCTTAGAGGTCGGGAGGGCCTACGAGCAGTACTTC. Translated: CASSLEVGRAYEQYF.

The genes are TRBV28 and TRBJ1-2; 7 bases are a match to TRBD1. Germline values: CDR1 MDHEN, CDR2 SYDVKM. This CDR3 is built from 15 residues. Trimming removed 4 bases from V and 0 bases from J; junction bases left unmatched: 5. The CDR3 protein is CASSSTGATNYGYTF. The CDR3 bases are TGTGCCAGCAGTTCCACAGGGGCTACTAACTATGGCTACACCTTC.

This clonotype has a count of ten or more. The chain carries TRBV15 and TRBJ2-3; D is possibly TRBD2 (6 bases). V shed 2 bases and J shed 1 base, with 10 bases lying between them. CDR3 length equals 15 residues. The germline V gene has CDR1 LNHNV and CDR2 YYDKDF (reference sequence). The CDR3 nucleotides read TGTGCCACCAGCAGAAACCCTAGCGGCACAGATACGCAGTATTTT. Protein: CATSRNPSGTDTQYF.

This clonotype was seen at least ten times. CDR3 DNA sequence: TGTGCCAGCAGCCTTGGGACGGAATACCCTGGCAATCAGCCCCAGCATTTT. Encoded protein: CASSLGTEYPGNQPQHF. The genes are TRBV7-2 and TRBJ1-5, with a possible D match to TRBD1 (5 bases). V was cut by 5 bases and J by 2 bases, with 19 bases left in between. This CDR3 is built from 17 residues. CDR1 and CDR2 from the germline V gene are SGHTA and FQGNSA.

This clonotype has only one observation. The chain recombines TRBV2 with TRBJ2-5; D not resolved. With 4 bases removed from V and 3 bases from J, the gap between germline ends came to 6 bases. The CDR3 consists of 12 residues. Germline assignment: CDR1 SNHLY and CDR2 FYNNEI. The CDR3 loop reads CASSVQKETQYF. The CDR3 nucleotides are TGTGCCAGCAGTGTACAGAAAGAGACCCAGTACTTC.

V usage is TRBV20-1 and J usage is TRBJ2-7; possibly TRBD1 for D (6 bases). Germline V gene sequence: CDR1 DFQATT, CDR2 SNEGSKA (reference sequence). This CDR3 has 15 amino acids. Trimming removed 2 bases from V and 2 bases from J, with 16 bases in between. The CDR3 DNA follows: TGCAGTGCTAGACCATTCCGACAGGTTACCTACGAGCAGTACTTC. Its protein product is CSARPFRQVTYEQYF.

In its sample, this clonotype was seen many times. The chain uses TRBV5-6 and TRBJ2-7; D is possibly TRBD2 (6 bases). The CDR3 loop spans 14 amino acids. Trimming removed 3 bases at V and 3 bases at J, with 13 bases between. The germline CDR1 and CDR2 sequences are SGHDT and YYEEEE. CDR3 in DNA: TGTGCCAGCAGCTGGATGGAGGGTAGCTACGAGCAGTACTTC. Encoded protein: CASSWMEGSYEQYF.

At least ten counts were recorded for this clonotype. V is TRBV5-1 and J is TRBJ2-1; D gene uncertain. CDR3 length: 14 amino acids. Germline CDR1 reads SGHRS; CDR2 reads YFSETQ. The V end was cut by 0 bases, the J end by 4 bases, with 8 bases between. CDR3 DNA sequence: TGCGCCAGCAGCTTGGGGGCATCGTACAATGAGCAGTTCTTC. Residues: CASSLGASYNEQFF.